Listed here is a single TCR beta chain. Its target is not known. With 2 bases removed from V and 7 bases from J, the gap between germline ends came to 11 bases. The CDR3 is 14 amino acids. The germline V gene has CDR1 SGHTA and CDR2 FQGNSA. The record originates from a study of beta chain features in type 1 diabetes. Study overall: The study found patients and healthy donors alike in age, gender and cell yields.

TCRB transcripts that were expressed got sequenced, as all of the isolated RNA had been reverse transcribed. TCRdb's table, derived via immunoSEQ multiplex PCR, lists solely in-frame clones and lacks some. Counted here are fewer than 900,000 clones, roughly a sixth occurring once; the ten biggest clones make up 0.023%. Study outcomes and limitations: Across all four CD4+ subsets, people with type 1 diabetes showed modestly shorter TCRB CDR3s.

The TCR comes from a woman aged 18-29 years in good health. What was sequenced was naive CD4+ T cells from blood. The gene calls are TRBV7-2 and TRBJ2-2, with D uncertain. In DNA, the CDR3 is TGTGCCAGCAGCTTAATTCCGGTGGACGGGGAGCTGTTTTTT. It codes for CASSLIPVDGELFF.